This is a list of T cell receptor beta chains from one sample in a study of glioma-infiltrating T cells after dendritic cell vaccination. TCRdb keeps only in-frame clones here, not all; method: immunoSEQ multiplex PCR. The repertoire holds fewer than 50,000 clones, with about 80% as singletons. Sequenced material: blood, taken before dendritic cell vaccination. These TCRs come from a human donor with glioblastoma. The CDR3 runs from the conserved cysteine through the conserved F or W. Each record gives: D gene, clone size, V gene, J gene, CDR3 DNA, CDR3 protein. D genes are given only for firm matches. Only part of the rows carry a size: once, few, many, or a class if the clone is expanded.

-	-	TRBV4-3	TRBJ1-1	TGCGCCAGCAGCCAAGATCCGGGGACTGAAGCTTTCTTT	CASSQDPGTEAFF
-	-	TRBV6-5	TRBJ2-3	TGTGCCAGCAGTTACTTGCCTCGCCCCCGGGATACGCAGTATTTT	CASSYLPRPRDTQYF
TRBD2	-	TRBV5-1	TRBJ2-3	TGCGCCAGCACCAGGACTAGCGGGGGTGATACGCAGTATTTT	CASTRTSGGDTQYF
TRBD1	-	TRBV7-9	TRBJ2-5	TGTGCCAGCAGCAAGGACAGGGGACAAGGGGAGACCCAGTACTTC	CASSKDRGQGETQYF
-	-	TRBV4-1	TRBJ1-4	TGCGCCAGCAGCCAAGATTGGGCAGGACAAGCAACTAATGAAAAACTGTTTTTT	CASSQDWAGQATNEKLFF
-	-	TRBV7-2	TRBJ2-7	TGTGCCAGCAGCGGTAGAGGAGACGAGCAGTACTTC	CASSGRGDEQYF
TRBD1	few	TRBV9	TRBJ1-2	TGTGCCAGCAGCGTAGAGGGGGCAGGGATGCTACGTGGCTACACCTTC	CASSVEGAGMLRGYTF
-	-	TRBV28	TRBJ1-2	TGTGCCAGCAGTCCAGGTCTGGGGACTTCCTATGGCTACACCTTC	CASSPGLGTSYGYTF
TRBD1	-	TRBV7-2	TRBJ1-5	TGTGCCAGCAGCTTAGGGACAGGAGATCAGCCCCAGCATTTT	CASSLGTGDQPQHF
TRBD2	-	TRBV27	TRBJ2-7	TGTGCCAGCAGTTTTGGGGGGGGGTACGAGCAGTACTTC	CASSFGGGYEQYF
-	-	TRBV2	TRBJ1-3	TGTGCCAGCTTGCCCCAGGAAATTGGAAACACCATATATTTT	CASLPQEIGNTIYF
TRBD1	-	TRBV11-2	TRBJ2-7	TGTGCCAGCAGCTCTTACAGGGGCCTTGCCTACGAGCAGTACTTC	CASSSYRGLAYEQYF
TRBD1	-	TRBV4-3	TRBJ2-1	TGCGCCAGCAGCCAAACTCCCGGGACAGGTTATGAGCAGTTCTTC	CASSQTPGTGYEQFF
-	-	TRBV5-6	TRBJ1-4	TGTGCCAGCAGCTTGGGAGGCCATGAAAAACTGTTTTTT	CASSLGGHEKLFF
-	-	TRBV7-3	TRBJ2-2	TGTGCCAGCAGCCGCTACAAACTAGCTTCCGAAACCGGGGAGCTGTTTTTT	CASSRYKLASETGELFF
-	-	TRBV6-5	TRBJ2-3	TGTGCCAGCAGTTACTCATACACAGCTAGCACAGATACGCAGTATTTT	CASSYSYTASTDTQYF
TRBD1	-	TRBV2	TRBJ1-6	TGTGCCAGCAGGGACAGGGGGGGCGGTAATTCACCCCTCCACTTT	CASRDRGGGNSPLHF
-	-	TRBV28	TRBJ1-1	TGTGCCAGCAACATACTACAGAACACTGAAGCTTTCTTT	CASNILQNTEAFF
-	-	TRBV7-2	TRBJ2-7	TGTGCCAGCAGCCTACAGGGTGGGGAGGGGGAGCAGTACTTC	CASSLQGGEGEQYF
TRBD2	-	TRBV5-4	TRBJ2-1	TGTGCCAGCAGCTTCGGGACTAGCGGGGGGCGGGGCAATGAGCAGTTCTTC	CASSFGTSGGRGNEQFF
TRBD1	-	TRBV19	TRBJ2-5	TGTGCCAGTATTGGACAGGGTAACCAAGAGACCCAGTACTTC	CASIGQGNQETQYF
-	-	TRBV7-2	TRBJ2-5	TGTGCCAGCAGCCCCCGGTCGGAGACCCAGTACTTC	CASSPRSETQYF
-	once	TRBV6-5	TRBJ2-2	TGTGCCAGCAAAGAAATTTCTAGCACCGGGGAGCTGTTTTTT	CASKEISSTGELFF
TRBD2	-	TRBV2	TRBJ2-3	TGTGCCACAGCAGTAGGACTAGCGAACACAGATACGCAGTATTTT	CATAVGLANTDTQYF
TRBD1	-	TRBV11-1	TRBJ2-3	TGTGCCAGCAGCCCTCCTAGGACAGGGGTCGCTGCAGATACGCAGTATTTT	CASSPPRTGVAADTQYF
-	-	TRBV4-1	TRBJ1-5	TGCGCCAGCAGCCAAGCGGGATATAGCAATCAGCCCCAGCATTTT	CASSQAGYSNQPQHF
TRBD2	-	TRBV4-2	TRBJ2-2	TGTGCCAGCAGCCCGGGACTAACAGACACCGGGGAGCTGTTTTTT	CASSPGLTDTGELFF
-	-	TRBV4-3	TRBJ1-6	TGCGCCAGCAGCCAAGAGGGCACACCAAATTCACCCCTCCACTTT	CASSQEGTPNSPLHF
-	once	TRBV19	TRBJ2-4	TGTGCCAGTACTCCGGGAATAGCTATTTCCAAAAACATTCAGTACTTC	CASTPGIAISKNIQYF
TRBD2	once	TRBV29-1	TRBJ2-2	TGCAGCGTTGACGAGCGGGGCGACACCGGAGAGCTGTTTTTT	CSVDERGDTGELFF
-	-	TRBV6-7	TRBJ1-5	TGTGCCAGCAGTTACCCCGAGGTCCATCAGCCCCAGCATTTT	CASSYPEVHQPQHF
TRBD1	-	TRBV5-5	TRBJ1-5	TGTGCCAGCAGCCCCCTAGGACAGGGGGCGGGCGGTCCCAATCAGCCCCAGCATTTT	CASSPLGQGAGGPNQPQHF
TRBD1	-	TRBV19	TRBJ1-5	TGTGCCAGTAGTATAGGGACAGGGAGCGGGCCCCAGCATTTT	CASSIGTGSGPQHF
-	-	TRBV4-1	TRBJ2-2	TGCGCCAGCAGCCAAGGAAGGAGATCCACTCCCGGGGAGCTGTTTTTT	CASSQGRRSTPGELFF
-	once	TRBV6-6	TRBJ1-5	TGTGCCAGCAGGCAGGGACAAGGGGCGTTCTGGGGGCATTTT	CASRQGQGAFWGHF
TRBD2	-	TRBV6-5	TRBJ2-7	TGTGCCAGCAGTTATTCGGGGGGACCTTCCCCCTACGAGCAGTACTTC	CASSYSGGPSPYEQYF
-	-	TRBV6-1	TRBJ2-6	TGTGCCAGCAGCGAAGCAGGGAGTAGCTCTGGGGCCAACGTCCTGACTTTC	CASSEAGSSSGANVLTF
TRBD1	-	TRBV12-5	TRBJ1-5	TGTGCTAGTGGTTTGGTGGCAGGGGGCGAATCTTATCAGCCCCAGCATTTT	CASGLVAGGESYQPQHF
-	-	TRBV29-1	TRBJ2-1	TGCAGCGTTGGAGGCAGCGAGCAGTTCTTC	CSVGGSEQFF
-	-	TRBV5-6	TRBJ1-6	TGTGCCAGCAGCTTCCTGAGCCTCGGGAGAGATTCACCCCTCCACTTT	CASSFLSLGRDSPLHF
TRBD1	-	TRBV9	TRBJ1-4	TGTGCCAGCAGCCCACAGACACAGGGGGGCATTGAAAAACTGTTTTTT	CASSPQTQGGIEKLFF
TRBD2	-	TRBV11-1	TRBJ2-3	TGTGCCAGCAGCCCAAAACGACTAGCGGGAGACACAGATACGCAGTATTTT	CASSPKRLAGDTDTQYF
-	-	TRBV7-9	TRBJ1-5	TGTGCCAGCAGCTTCGGTGATAGCAATCAGCCCCAGCATTTT	CASSFGDSNQPQHF
TRBD1	-	TRBV27	TRBJ2-7	TGTGCCAGCAGGACCCCCGGGACAGGGTCCTACGAGCAGTACTTC	CASRTPGTGSYEQYF